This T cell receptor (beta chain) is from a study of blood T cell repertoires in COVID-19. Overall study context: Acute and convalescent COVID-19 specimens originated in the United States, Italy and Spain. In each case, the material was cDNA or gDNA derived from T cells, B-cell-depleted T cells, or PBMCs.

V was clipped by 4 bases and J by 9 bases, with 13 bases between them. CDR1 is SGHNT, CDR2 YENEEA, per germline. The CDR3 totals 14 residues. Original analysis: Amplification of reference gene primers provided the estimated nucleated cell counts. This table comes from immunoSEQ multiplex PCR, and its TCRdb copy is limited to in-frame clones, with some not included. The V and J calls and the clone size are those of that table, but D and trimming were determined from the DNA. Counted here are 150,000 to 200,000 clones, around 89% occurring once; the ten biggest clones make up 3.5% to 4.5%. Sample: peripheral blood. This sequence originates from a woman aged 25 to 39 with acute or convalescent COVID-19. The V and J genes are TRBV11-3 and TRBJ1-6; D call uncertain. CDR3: CASSWEGLGSPLHF. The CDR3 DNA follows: TGTGCCAGCAGCTGGGAGGGATTAGGTTCACCCCTCCACTTT.